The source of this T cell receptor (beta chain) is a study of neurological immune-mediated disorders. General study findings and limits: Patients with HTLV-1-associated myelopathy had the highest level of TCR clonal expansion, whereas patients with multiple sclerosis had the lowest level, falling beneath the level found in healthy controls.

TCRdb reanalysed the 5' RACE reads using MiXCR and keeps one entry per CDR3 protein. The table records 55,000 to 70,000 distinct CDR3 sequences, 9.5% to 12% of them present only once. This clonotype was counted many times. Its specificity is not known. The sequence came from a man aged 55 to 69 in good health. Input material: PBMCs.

For the CDR3, the DNA is TGTGCCATCAGTGAGTCGACCGGTTATAATTCACCCCTCCACTTT. Protein sequence: CAISESTGYNSPLHF. The J gene is TRBJ1-6, the V gene TRBV10-3; D call uncertain. Germline V lookup: CDR1 ENHRY, CDR2 SYGVKD. This CDR3 region has 15 residues. V dropped 0 bases and J dropped 4 bases, with 7 bases sitting between them.